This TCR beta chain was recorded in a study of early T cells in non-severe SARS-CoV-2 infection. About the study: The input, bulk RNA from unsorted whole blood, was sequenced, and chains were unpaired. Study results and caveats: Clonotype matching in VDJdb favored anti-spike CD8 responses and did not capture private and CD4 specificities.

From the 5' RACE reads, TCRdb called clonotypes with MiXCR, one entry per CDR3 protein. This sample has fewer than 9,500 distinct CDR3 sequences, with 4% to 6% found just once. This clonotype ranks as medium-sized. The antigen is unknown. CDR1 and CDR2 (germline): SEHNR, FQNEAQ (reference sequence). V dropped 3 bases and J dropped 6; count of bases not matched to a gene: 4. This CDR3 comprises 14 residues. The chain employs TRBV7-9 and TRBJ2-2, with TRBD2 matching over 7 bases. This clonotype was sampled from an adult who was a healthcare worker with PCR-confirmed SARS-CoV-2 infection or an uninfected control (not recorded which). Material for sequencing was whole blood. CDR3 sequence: CASSLTSSAGELFF. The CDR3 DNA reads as TGTGCCAGCAGCTTGACTAGCTCTGCCGGGGAGCTGTTTTTT.